This T cell receptor beta chain was documented in a study of blood T cells in healthy people across ages. The CDR3 runs 16 residues. Trimming at V came to 1 base and at J to 5 bases, leaving 9 bases not matched to a gene. The germline V gene has CDR1 MGHRA and CDR2 YSYEKL. Through a sample-barcoded 5' primer and a J-beta primer mix, a second PCR was run for roughly 6 to 11 cycles. TCRdb re-called the 5' RACE reads with MiXCR, one entry per CDR3 protein. Altogether roughly 1,500,000 distinct CDR3 sequences are present, 42% being singletons, with the ten largest covering 7% to 9%. Source material: blood. The clonotype originates from a woman under 30 in good health. The gene calls are TRBV4-1 and TRBJ2-5, with 8 positions matching TRBD1. The CDR3, as DNA: TGCGCCAGCAGCCAAGTCAGGGGGCGCGAGTTCGAGACCCAGTACTTC. Translated, it gives CASSQVRGREFETQYF.